This TCR beta chain was documented in a study of blood T cells in healthy people across ages. Sample-barcoded 5' priming and a J-beta primer mix drove a second PCR of roughly 7 to 11 cycles. Every molecule of cDNA carried a tag from a template-switch adaptor with 12 random nucleotides. Paired-end reads containing CDR3 totaled no fewer than 3 million for each sample. TCRdb redid the calling of the 5' RACE reads with MiXCR, one entry per CDR3 protein. The table has approximately 320,000 distinct CDR3 sequences, 27% seen once. This clonotype was seen a single time. It may be a read error: a sequence one base away is much more abundant. Individuals who donated were healthy Caucasians from Russia aged about 6 to 100. Isolation recovered at least 6 million PBMCs from every sample. The clonotype was recovered from a woman between 65 and 79 years old in good health. Sequencing was done on a sample of blood.

The CDR3, as DNA: TGTGCCAGTTCGACTAGCGGGAACATCGGGGAGCTGTTTTTT. Protein sequence: CASSTSGNIGELFF. The chain combines TRBV6-2 or TRBV6-3 with TRBJ2-2; the match to TRBD2 covers 11 bases. CDR1 MNHEY and CDR2 SVGEGT come from the germline V gene. This CDR3 has 14 amino acids.